The rows below give T cell receptor beta chains drawn from one sample of a study of metastatic and nonmetastatic thyroid tumors. TCRdb re-called the PCR reads via MiXCR. In the table there are around 30,000 clones, around a quarter of which are singletons. The sequenced sample consisted of blood. The receptors originated from a female donor with papillary thyroid cancer or a benign thyroid nodule (not recorded which). Some clones in this sample may be carry-over from other donors' samples. CDR3s include the opening cysteine and the closing phenylalanine or tryptophan. The order of the fields is V gene, J gene, clone size, D gene, CDR3 DNA, CDR3 protein. A D gene is named only where the DNA matches it firmly. Clone size is stated in some rows and not others, as once, few, many or a class when expanded.

v_gene: TRBV12-3/TRBV12-4
j_gene: TRBJ1-1
abundance: many
d_gene: NA
CDR3nt: TGTGCCAGCAGTTTTGGAGACGGGATCACTGAAGCTTTCTTT
CDR3aa: CASSFGDGITEAFF

v_gene: TRBV20-1
j_gene: TRBJ2-1
abundance: many
d_gene: TRBD2
CDR3nt: TGCAGTGCTTTCAGCGGGAGGGGCTCCTACAATGAGCAGTTCTTC
CDR3aa: CSAFSGRGSYNEQFF

v_gene: TRBV27
j_gene: TRBJ2-7
abundance: NA
d_gene: NA
CDR3nt: TGTGCCAGCAGTAAGCAAAGGGCGCAGTACTTC
CDR3aa: CASSKQRAQYF

v_gene: TRBV5-4
j_gene: TRBJ1-2
abundance: NA
d_gene: TRBD1
CDR3nt: TGTGCCAGCAGCTTGCGGGGACAGTATGGCTACACCTTC
CDR3aa: CASSLRGQYGYTF

v_gene: TRBV29-1
j_gene: TRBJ1-1
abundance: few
d_gene: TRBD1
CDR3nt: TGCAGCGTTGAAGATCTAAGGACAGGAGAGGGGTTT
CDR3aa: CSVEDLRTGEGF

v_gene: TRBV9
j_gene: TRBJ2-1
abundance: many
d_gene: NA
CDR3nt: TGTGCCAGCAGCTTGACGCAGGGACTGGGTTCCTACAATGAGCAGTTCTTC
CDR3aa: CASSLTQGLGSYNEQFF

v_gene: TRBV27
j_gene: TRBJ1-6
abundance: medium-sized
d_gene: NA
CDR3nt: TGTGCCAGCAGTTTAATTGGAAGCTCCTATAATTCACCCCTCCACTTT
CDR3aa: CASSLIGSSYNSPLHF

v_gene: TRBV9
j_gene: TRBJ1-5
abundance: NA
d_gene: TRBD1
CDR3nt: TGTGCCAGCAGCGTCGACAGGGGGCGCCCCAGGGGCAATCAGCCCCAGCATTTT
CDR3aa: CASSVDRGRPRGNQPQHF

v_gene: TRBV3-1
j_gene: TRBJ2-7
abundance: NA
d_gene: TRBD2
CDR3nt: TGTGCCAGCAGCCCCTCGATAGGGACTAGCGGCCGGGATTTCTCCTACGAGCAGTACTTC
CDR3aa: CASSPSIGTSGRDFSYEQYF

v_gene: TRBV24-1
j_gene: TRBJ2-1
abundance: few
d_gene: NA
CDR3nt: TGTGCCACCAGTACGCCGGAGGGGTACAATGAGCAGTTCTTC
CDR3aa: CATSTPEGYNEQFF

v_gene: TRBV6-1
j_gene: TRBJ1-2
abundance: NA
d_gene: TRBD1
CDR3nt: TGTGCCAGCAGTTGTGCCGGGTTCGTGCAGGGGGCGTCTGGCTACACCTTC
CDR3aa: CASSCAGFVQGASGYTF

v_gene: TRBV20-1
j_gene: TRBJ2-1
abundance: many
d_gene: TRBD2
CDR3nt: TGCAGTGCTAGAGATGCTAGCGGGAGCGGTTCCTACAATGAGCAGTTCTTC
CDR3aa: CSARDASGSGSYNEQFF

v_gene: TRBV6-1
j_gene: TRBJ1-1
abundance: few
d_gene: NA
CDR3nt: TGTGCCAGCAGCCTCAGACAGACCCGAACGGAAGCTTTCTTT
CDR3aa: CASSLRQTRTEAFF

v_gene: TRBV5-1
j_gene: TRBJ2-5
abundance: NA
d_gene: TRBD2
CDR3nt: TGCGCCAGCAGCTTGGATCTAGCGGGAGAGACCCAGTACTTC
CDR3aa: CASSLDLAGETQYF

v_gene: TRBV14
j_gene: TRBJ2-1
abundance: NA
d_gene: TRBD2
CDR3nt: TGTGCCAGCAGCCAAGACTCTGTGACTAGCGGTATGTTGGACCATGAGCAGTTCTTC
CDR3aa: CASSQDSVTSGMLDHEQFF

v_gene: TRBV19
j_gene: TRBJ1-3
abundance: few
d_gene: NA
CDR3nt: TGTGCCAGTAGGACAGGTGATTATCCTGGAAACACCATATATTTT
CDR3aa: CASRTGDYPGNTIYF

v_gene: TRBV6-1
j_gene: TRBJ2-1
abundance: many
d_gene: TRBD2
CDR3nt: TGTGCCACCCAATTAGCGGGAGGCATCTCCTACAATGAGCAGTTCTTC
CDR3aa: CATQLAGGISYNEQFF

v_gene: TRBV6-5
j_gene: TRBJ2-5
abundance: many
d_gene: TRBD2
CDR3nt: TGTGCCAGCAGTTACGCAGGGAGGGGGACCCAGTACTTC
CDR3aa: CASSYAGRGTQYF

v_gene: TRBV7-8
j_gene: TRBJ2-1
abundance: many
d_gene: TRBD2
CDR3nt: TGTGCCAGCACCATCACCGGGACTAGGACTACCAATGAGCAGTTCTTC
CDR3aa: CASTITGTRTTNEQFF

v_gene: TRBV11-3
j_gene: TRBJ1-2
abundance: many
d_gene: NA
CDR3nt: TGTGCCAGCAGCTCAGGGTTCGGGGGCTACACCTTC
CDR3aa: CASSSGFGGYTF

v_gene: TRBV5-4
j_gene: TRBJ1-4
abundance: many
d_gene: TRBD1
CDR3nt: TGTGCCAGCAGCTTGTTTCTGGGGACAGGGGAGGAAAAACTGTTTTTT
CDR3aa: CASSLFLGTGEEKLFF

v_gene: TRBV7-2
j_gene: TRBJ2-7
abundance: few
d_gene: NA
CDR3nt: TGTGCCAGCAGCTTAAGCTCCTCCCACGAGCAGTACTTC
CDR3aa: CASSLSSSHEQYF

v_gene: TRBV20-1
j_gene: TRBJ2-6
abundance: many
d_gene: TRBD2
CDR3nt: TGCAGTGCTAGAGATGTAACTCGCGGGAGGGTCTCTGGGGCCAACGTCCTGACTTTC
CDR3aa: CSARDVTRGRVSGANVLTF

v_gene: TRBV6-1
j_gene: TRBJ1-2
abundance: NA
d_gene: TRBD1
CDR3nt: TGTGCCAGCAGCCGGACAGGGGCCGGCTATGGCTACACCTTC
CDR3aa: CASSRTGAGYGYTF

v_gene: TRBV20-1
j_gene: TRBJ1-5
abundance: NA
d_gene: NA
CDR3nt: TGCAGTGCTACTGGGGGAAACAATCAGCCCCAGCATTTT
CDR3aa: CSATGGNNQPQHF

v_gene: TRBV7-2
j_gene: TRBJ1-2
abundance: NA
d_gene: NA
CDR3nt: TGTGCCAGCAGCTTAGTTGCGGACTATGGCTACACCTTC
CDR3aa: CASSLVADYGYTF

v_gene: TRBV2
j_gene: TRBJ2-5
abundance: many
d_gene: TRBD2
CDR3nt: TGTGCCAGCGGGCAGCGGGATGGGGTAGGGGCCCAGTACTTC
CDR3aa: CASGQRDGVGAQYF

v_gene: TRBV6-2/TRBV6-3
j_gene: TRBJ2-1
abundance: few
d_gene: TRBD2
CDR3nt: TGTGCCAGCGGACTGGGACTAGCGGGGGACAATGAGCAGTTCTTC
CDR3aa: CASGLGLAGDNEQFF

v_gene: TRBV28
j_gene: TRBJ2-3
abundance: NA
d_gene: TRBD1
CDR3nt: TGTGCCAGCAGTTTATGGGGGACAGGGAGCACAGATACGCAGTATTTT
CDR3aa: CASSLWGTGSTDTQYF

v_gene: TRBV5-1
j_gene: TRBJ2-5
abundance: many
d_gene: NA
CDR3nt: TGCGCCAGCAGCTTGGCCGGGGCAGAGACCCAGTACTTC
CDR3aa: CASSLAGAETQYF

v_gene: TRBV15
j_gene: TRBJ1-2
abundance: many
d_gene: NA
CDR3nt: TGTGCCACCAGCGCTCCCGGACAAAACTATGGCTACACCTTC
CDR3aa: CATSAPGQNYGYTF

v_gene: TRBV30
j_gene: TRBJ1-2
abundance: many
d_gene: NA
CDR3nt: TGTGCCTGGAGTGTTAGGCATGGCTACACCTTC
CDR3aa: CAWSVRHGYTF

v_gene: TRBV29-1
j_gene: TRBJ2-2
abundance: NA
d_gene: TRBD1
CDR3nt: TGCAGCGCTCAACAGGGGATGGCCGGGGAGCTGTTTTTT
CDR3aa: CSAQQGMAGELFF

v_gene: TRBV12-5
j_gene: TRBJ2-3
abundance: few
d_gene: NA
CDR3nt: TGTGCTAGTGGTATCTACATGGGGCCAGGTACGCAGTATTTT
CDR3aa: CASGIYMGPGTQYF

v_gene: TRBV11-3
j_gene: TRBJ2-3
abundance: many
d_gene: TRBD2
CDR3nt: TGTGCCAGCAGCTTAGAAAGCGGGACTGCTAGCACAGATACGCAGTATTTT
CDR3aa: CASSLESGTASTDTQYF

v_gene: TRBV19
j_gene: TRBJ2-7
abundance: many
d_gene: TRBD1
CDR3nt: TGTGCCAGCCGTCGAGACAGGGACTACGAGCAGTACTTC
CDR3aa: CASRRDRDYEQYF

v_gene: TRBV6-1
j_gene: TRBJ1-2
abundance: medium-sized
d_gene: TRBD1
CDR3nt: TGTGCCAGCAGCCCAGGGGGCGCGGACGGCTACACCTTC
CDR3aa: CASSPGGADGYTF

v_gene: TRBV6-5
j_gene: TRBJ2-2
abundance: NA
d_gene: TRBD2
CDR3nt: TGTGCCAGCAGTTACGGCCGGGATAGCGGGATGACGGCCGGGGAGCTGTTTTTT
CDR3aa: CASSYGRDSGMTAGELFF

v_gene: TRBV7-9
j_gene: TRBJ2-5
abundance: many
d_gene: TRBD2
CDR3nt: TGTGCCAGCAGCCCATGGAAGCGGGAGTTCGGTTTTGAGACCCAGTACTTC
CDR3aa: CASSPWKREFGFETQYF

v_gene: TRBV5-6
j_gene: TRBJ2-7
abundance: many
d_gene: NA
CDR3nt: TGTGCCAGCAGCTTTGAACCTTACGAGCAGTACTTC
CDR3aa: CASSFEPYEQYF

v_gene: TRBV6-4
j_gene: TRBJ2-2
abundance: NA
d_gene: TRBD2
CDR3nt: TGTGCCAGCAGTGGTTCTAGCGGGAACACCGGGGAGCTGTTTTTT
CDR3aa: CASSGSSGNTGELFF

v_gene: TRBV19
j_gene: TRBJ2-7
abundance: few
d_gene: TRBD1
CDR3nt: TGTACCAGTAGTATGGGGACAGGGGGTACGTACGAGAAGTACTTC
CDR3aa: CTSSMGTGGTYEKYF

v_gene: TRBV20-1
j_gene: TRBJ2-3
abundance: NA
d_gene: TRBD2
CDR3nt: TGCAGTGCGGGAGGGACTAGCGGCTTCACAGATACGCAGTATTTT
CDR3aa: CSAGGTSGFTDTQYF

v_gene: TRBV6-5
j_gene: TRBJ1-3
abundance: NA
d_gene: NA
CDR3nt: TGTGCCAGCAGTTTAACGTCCTTCTCTGGAAACACCATATATTTT
CDR3aa: CASSLTSFSGNTIYF